This T cell receptor (beta chain) came from a study of cytomegalovirus exposure and HLA in healthy donors (dated by TCRdb to 2016 to 2017). As for the study more broadly: In an earlier analysis of under 750 of the donors, about 270 Gb of sequence data and 117 million unique TCR beta sequences from about 179 million T cells were reported. Four to six DR-DQ haplotypes were handled as single units for association and clustering, since linkage in the cohort was strong. In addition to the first cohort of around 670 subjects, a separate validation cohort of approximately 130 different subjects was used. HLA typing included class I and class II loci at four-digit resolution. To study patterns of TCR occurrence, a later analysis re-analyzed previously published TCR beta repertoires from several hundred donors and added high-resolution HLA genotyping. An early release covering just under 650 HLA-typed donors comprised approximately 300 gigabases of sequencing data and approximately 85 million unique TCR sequences. An earlier analysis of roughly 600 of the donors used high-throughput TCR beta sequencing to judge whether each TCR beta V gene segment behaved as functional or pseudogenic. Using immunosequencing, the study profiled T cell repertoires from roughly 650 subjects and related those repertoires to cytomegalovirus serostatus. The later analysis used no new phenotypic data to find candidate immune exposures, relying instead on TCR beta sequences and their occurrence across donors. To predict cytomegalovirus infection status, the study brought together high-throughput TCR immunosequencing, statistical association of individual TCRs with disease status, and machine learning. The study aimed to test whether signatures of past pathogen exposure could be identified by cataloging public T cell receptors. Among about 410 genotyped donors of the cohort, an average of about 240,000 unique TCR beta nucleotide sequences was sequenced per donor, of which about 19% were non-productive. Among the approximately 420 genotyped donors, 75% to 90% belonged to the genetic ancestry cluster associated with self-reported Caucasian donors. Typing coverage differed by locus: A, B, C, DRB1 and DQB1 were typed in about 629-630 donors, DQA1 in roughly 500, DPA1 in 600 to 610, and DPB1 in 450 to 480. A later genetic analysis took genome-wide SNP genotypes for about 55% of the roughly 700 donors and used that subset as a discovery cohort. Donor age, sex, ethnicity and CMV serostatus were compiled alongside the repertoire data. All discovery cohort repertoires had been generated on a single sequencing platform. General study outcomes and caveats: Presence/absence analyses assumed roughly uniform sequencing depth across donors, an assumption that may not hold. In this cohort, only TCR beta chains were sequenced, and detectable features were limited by the absence of alpha or paired-chain data. CMV serostatus was the only immune exposure information available for the cohort. Correlated functional status among segregating V segments might be attributable to linkage disequilibrium, but an unknown experimental factor could not be ruled out. The sequencing pipeline was judged likely to have produced a cluster of highly shared sequence variants as a technical artifact. Because some donors lacked HLA typing at each locus, the association tests relied only on the typed subset. A further reported finding was that TCR beta sequences accurately predicted the HLA-A and HLA-B alleles for most subjects in the first cohort. In a later analysis, HLA-associated TCR beta chains were found to be more clonally expanded and to have lower generation probabilities than equally common non-associated chains. In a later analysis, several top co-occurrence clusters were reported to appear linked to parvovirus B19, influenza, CMV and Epstein-Barr virus. Broadly in line with IMGT annotations, most TCR beta V segments showed up in productive rearrangements about 87% or about 30% of the time in an earlier analysis of several hundred of the donors. In the study, approximately 160 TCR beta chains were listed as associated with cytomegalovirus. Most CMV-associated TCR beta chains appeared to be HLA-restricted in a later analysis, and the HLA associations seemed to be driven largely by CMV exposure. A later analysis found that TCR association rates varied across HLA loci, with DRB1 alleles showing the most associated TCRs and HLA-C alleles the fewest. A later genetic analysis reported fewer N-insertions in productive TCRs among donors in an Asian-associated ancestry cluster than the roughly 690-donor mean. Specific HLA alleles were associated with some 15,000 TCR beta sequences at a false discovery rate of 0.05 in a later analysis. In vitro tests confirmed that a few of the cytomegalovirus-associated TCR beta chains recognize cytomegalovirus antigens. The authors suggested that the approach could potentially be generalized to other disease states and immunological phenotypes. Across donors, most TCR sequences were observed very rarely, whereas some public TCRs were present in many individuals. Because counts were too low, around 18 rarely observed V segments, including chromosome 9 orphons, were left out of the earlier analysis of about 620 of the donors. An association between a missense DCLRE1C variant and V-gene and J-gene trimming of TCR beta chains was found in a later genetic analysis and replicated in an independent cohort. The classifier was reported to diagnose cytomegalovirus status with high specificity and sensitivity in both the original cohort and the validation cohort. Assigning TCR associations to individual alleles was difficult when HLA alleles, especially DR and DQ, strongly co-occurred.

The cohort was made up of roughly 670 healthy bone marrow donors. All cohort members were sampled while nominally healthy, although unrecorded immune exposures were likely present. The donor tested CMV seropositive and was one of the 289 seropositive cohort members. A peripheral blood sample was collected from each donor, and TCR beta sequencing was performed on peripheral blood mononuclear cells. The Qiagen DNeasy Blood Extraction Kit was used to extract genomic DNA from the blood cell samples. A note on this clone: Its antigen specificity is not known. No much larger clone exists at a distance of one base, and base qualities are not known.

Library preparation used the immunoSEQ multiplex PCR assay. A mixture of 60 forward primers for TCR Vbeta segments and 13 reverse primers for TCR Jbeta segments was used in the multiplex PCR. The CDR3 region of rearranged TCR beta genes was amplified from genomic DNA with a multiplex PCR assay. The amplified TCR beta libraries were sequenced on the Illumina HiSeq System as 87-base-pair reads. Per the source publication's procedure: In a later analysis, about 80 million unique TCR beta chains were counted across the roughly 670 repertoires, and roughly 11 million of these chains were shared by at least two donors. To remove PCR and sequencing errors, raw reads were error-corrected and collapsed into unique sequences using a nearest-neighbor algorithm that merged closely related sequences. To assign V, D and J gene segments, CDR3 sequences were aligned to IMGT reference sequences. For a sequence to be retained, a match of at least six nucleotides was required to both a V gene segment and a J gene segment. A rearrangement was called productive if the CDR3 had no stop codons and remained in frame with V and J, and every other rearrangement was called non-productive. CDR3 was defined according to IMGT convention as the region running from the second conserved V-encoded cysteine to the conserved J-encoded phenylalanine. The earlier analysis of about 620 of the donors excluded sequences that lacked an unambiguous match to a single V gene segment. An earlier analysis of 450 to 650 of the donors called V segments functional above 56.7% productive rearrangements and segregating when the between-donor standard deviation exceeded 5%. To diagnose cytomegalovirus status from the catalog of TCR beta chain sequences, a statistical classification framework was built. V and J gene assignment, in a later analysis, came from comparing TCR nucleotide sequences with IMGT/GENE-DB human TR gene sequences. In a later analysis, CDR3 sequences and most-parsimonious VDJ recombination scenarios were assigned using the TCRdist pipeline. In a later analysis, every TCR beta chain was defined by the combination of its CDR3 amino acid sequence and its V-gene family, and reads without a unique V-gene family were dropped. In a later analysis, 500 to 700 highly shared, low-generation-probability nucleotide sequences were removed to address suspected cross-contamination and a sequencing artifact. In a later analysis, a clonal expansion index was calculated for each public chain from normalized within-repertoire ranks of inferred template counts. Generation probabilities in a later analysis came from a VDJ recombination model fitted to out-of-frame rearrangements, and those results were checked against IGoR. In a later analysis, TCR-TCR, TCR-HLA and TCR-CMV co-occurrence was scored with hypergeometric tests, and a repertoire-size bias correction was applied to TCR pairs. False discovery rates were estimated in a later analysis by permuting HLA or CMV assignments 20 times. In a later analysis, co-occurring TCRs were grouped using DBSCAN, and TCRdist sequence similarity was added for clustering within HLA-allele-positive subsets. Repertoires with fewer than 30,000 or more than 120,000 public chains were left out of co-occurrence clustering, as were a handful of repertoires with anomalous nucleotide sharing. The table comes from immuneACCESS by way of TCRdb, which keeps in-frame sequences with V and J called. Part of the clones is missing from these tables; in studies checked, under half for an unresolved V gene and the rest for unknown reasons. For V, J and clone size, that table is used; D and trimming come from the DNA. Recorded for this sample are roughly 140,000 clones; 75% to 80% of them occurred a single time. The top ten clonotypes cover about 2.2% of the sample.

The sequence was collected from a woman under 30 in good health and CMV-seropositive. Sequenced input: PBMCs.

The CDR3 amino acid sequence is: CASSFSSGGGLDEQFF. The nucleotides read TGTGCCAGCAGCTTTTCTAGCGGGGGGGGTTTGGATGAGCAGTTCTTC. The chain was built from TRBV7-7 and TRBJ2-1; 12 middle bases align to TRBD2. CDR1 SSHAT and CDR2 FNYEAQ are derived from the germline V gene (reference sequence). V is trimmed back by 3 bases and J by 8 bases, and the junction contains 8 bases that no gene match accounts for. There are 16 amino acids in the CDR3, from cysteine to phenylalanine inclusive. Left in the record is the CDR3 DNA by itself, 48 bases read in frame from the first base.